Following are 23 T cell receptor beta chains from one sample sequenced in a study of regulatory T cells in long-lasting Graves disease. Time point meaning: newly diagnosed GD, antithyroid drugs for less than 3 months. The TCR library used RNA extracted from PBMCs. iRepertoire HTBI primers and Arm-PCR of CDR3 regions built TCR beta libraries. TCRdb recomputed calls from the multiplex PCR reads with MiXCR, one row per CDR3 protein. Of roughly 320,000 distinct CDR3 sequences in the sample, 16% were seen once. This sample also appeared in a second study, on T cells in Graves' hyperthyroidism and ophthalmopathy.

The sample consisted of peripheral blood mononuclear cells (PBMCs), taken at new diagnosis, from a patient treated with antithyroid drugs. All receptors derive from a middle-aged man with Graves disease.

This clonotype was counted at least ten times. This sequence joins TRBV28 and TRBJ2-7; 9 bases match TRBD1. V dropped 7 bases and J dropped 1; count of bases not matched to a gene: 11. The CDR3 covers 16 residues. Looked up from germline, CDR1 is MDHEN and CDR2 is SYDVKM. CDR3 DNA sequence: TGTGCCAGCAATACAGGGGGCGCAGAGGGATCCTACGAGCAGTACTTC. Its translation is CASNTGGAEGSYEQYF.

Ten or more counts support this clonotype. The chain links TRBV7-9 to TRBJ2-7, with TRBD2 matching 11 bases. This CDR3 contains 16 residues. Trimming took 3 bases from V and 4 from J; bases not matched to a gene: 8. Germline V CDR1 and CDR2: SEHNR, FQNEAQ (reference sequence). The CDR3 region is CASSLGLADDLYEQYF. The DNA of the CDR3 is TGTGCCAGCAGCTTGGGACTAGCGGATGATCTTTACGAGCAGTACTTC.

This clonotype was seen more than once but under ten times. The chain's CDR3 is CARSRQGLRNQPQHF. The CDR3 nucleotides are TGTGCCCGCTCGCGGCAGGGTTTGCGCAATCAGCCCCAGCATTTT. J is TRBJ1-5 and V is TRBV11-3; TRBD1 is a possible D gene (5 bases). The CDR3 totals 15 residues. Trimming took 11 bases from V and 2 from J, leaving 19 bases between them. Per germline, CDR1 SGHNT and CDR2 YENEEA.

This clonotype occurred many times. The V gene is TRBV29-1, the J gene TRBJ2-4; D is ambiguous. Germline V gene sequence: CDR1 SQVTM, CDR2 ANQGSEA. CDR3 length equals 14 residues. Trimming took 4 bases from V and 2 from J, leaving 12 bases between them. The CDR3 nucleotides are TGCAGCGTTGGCAAAGGGTTCTCCAAAAACATTCAGTACTTC. Translation: CSVGKGFSKNIQYF.

The V call is TRBV19, the J call TRBJ1-2, with D perhaps matching TRBD1 (6 bases). Germline CDR1 reads LNHDA; CDR2 reads SQIVND (reference sequence). The CDR3 has 13 amino acids. Trimming stripped 9 bases from V and 6 bases from J, with 17 bases between. In DNA form, the CDR3 reads TGTGCCAGGCCTCGGGGGGGCGAACATGGCTACACCTTC. Its protein is CARPRGGEHGYTF.

J is TRBJ1-5 and V is TRBV12-5, with D uncertain. Per germline, CDR1 LGHNT and CDR2 FRNRAP. V lost 4 bases and J 9 bases, leaving 10 bases between the germline ends. The CDR3 consists of 12 residues. CDR3 nucleotide sequence: TGTGCTAGTGGTTCCTTATCAGGGCCCCAGCATTTT. Protein product: CASGSLSGPQHF.

Regarding this clonotype: Given a much more abundant clone one base away, this may be a read error. The V and J genes are TRBV27 and TRBJ1-5; D possibly corresponds to TRBD1 (5 bases). The end of the DNA aligns better with TRBJ2-3, so the J call may be wrong. In germline, CDR1 is MNHEY, CDR2 SMNVEV (reference sequence). The CDR3 contains 13 residues. This chain's CDR3 is CASSVQGDQPQYF. The CDR3 region has the DNA TGTGCCAGCAGTGTTCAGGGTGATCAGCCCCAGTATTTT.

Many counts were recorded for this clonotype. V is TRBV12-3 or TRBV12-4 and J is TRBJ1-4; D unresolved. The V and J ends lost 0 bases and 3 bases respectively, with 11 bases between them. The CDR3 spans 16 residues. The CDR3 nucleotides are TGTGCCAGCAGTTTAGCGCCTAATCCGGCTAATGAAAAACTGTTTTTT. It codes for CASSLAPNPANEKLFF.

The table lists this clonotype with many counts. The genes are TRBV2 and TRBJ1-3; no definite D call. CDR1 is SNHLY, CDR2 FYNNEI, per germline. The V gene lost 3 bases and the J gene lost 0 bases, with 6 bases spanning the gap. The CDR3 loop spans 14 amino acids. The CDR3 bases are TGTGCCAGCAGTGACACAGCCTCTGGAAACACCATATATTTT. As protein: CASSDTASGNTIYF.

The table lists this clonotype with a few counts. The gene calls are TRBV4-1 and TRBJ2-7, with 8 nucleotides matching TRBD2. CDR1 and CDR2 (germline): MGHRA, YSYEKL. The junction had 6 bases not matched to a gene; V was cut back by 5 bases and J by 3 bases. The CDR3 runs to 14 residues. The CDR3 coding sequence is TGCGCCAGCAGCTTACGGACTAGCAGCTACGAGCAGTACTTC. Its protein is CASSLRTSSYEQYF.

The chain has TRBV4-1 and TRBJ1-6; no firm D call. Between the trimmed V and J ends, which lost 5 bases and 7 bases, there was a span of 21 bases. Germline assignment: CDR1 MGHRA and CDR2 YSYEKL. The CDR3 runs to 17 residues. The DNA for the CDR3 is TGCGCCAGCAGCAAAGGCCGCCAAGTGTCTTTCAATTCACCCCTCCACTTT. It encodes CASSKGRQVSFNSPLHF.

V usage is TRBV20-1 and J usage is TRBJ2-3, with D possibly TRBD2 on 6 matching bases. V shed 4 bases and J shed 0 bases, with 8 bases lying between them. The CDR3 contains 13 residues. From germline, CDR1 is DFQATT and CDR2 SNEGSKA (reference sequence). The CDR3 nucleotides are TGCAGTGCTATCGCGGGGAGCACAGATACGCAGTATTTT. It encodes CSAIAGSTDTQYF.

This clonotype was seen more than once but under ten times. This sequence joins TRBV6-1 and TRBJ2-5; perhaps TRBD1 as D (6 bases). This CDR3 is 13 amino acids long. The germline V gene has CDR1 MNHNS and CDR2 SASEGT. V lost 4 bases, J lost 3 bases, and 9 bases lay in between. DNA of the CDR3: TGTGCCAGCAGTGGGACAGCCAAAGAGACCCAGTACTTC. Its protein is CASSGTAKETQYF.

This clonotype was seen a few times. The rearrangement links TRBV28 to TRBJ2-3; D perhaps matches TRBD2 (6 bases). The germline gives CDR1 MDHEN, CDR2 SYDVKM. Trimming removed 3 bases at V and 2 bases at J, with 15 bases between. The CDR3 contains 16 residues. The CDR3: CASSLPQGLDTDTQYF. For the CDR3, the DNA is TGTGCCAGCAGTTTGCCGCAGGGACTCGACACAGATACGCAGTATTTT.

This clonotype was seen a handful of times. This chain joins TRBV11-2 and TRBJ1-6, with D possibly matching TRBD1 (5 bases). The CDR3 loop spans 18 amino acids. The ends were cut back, 5 bases at V and 2 bases at J, with 19 bases in the middle. Germline V gives CDR1 SGHAT, CDR2 FQNNGV. The CDR3 DNA reads as TGTGCCAGCAGCAGTGGGGGAAAAACGGGAACCTATAATTCACCCCTCCACTTT. Its translation: CASSSGGKTGTYNSPLHF.

This clonotype showed up just a few times. The chain has TRBV2 and TRBJ1-4, with D possibly TRBD1 on 5 matching bases. Trimming took off 7 bases at V and 4 bases at J, with 13 bases between the two ends. CDR1 and CDR2 from the germline V gene are SNHLY and FYNNEI. This CDR3 spans 14 amino acids. CDR3 coding DNA: TGTGCCAGCATACAGGATCGGGTTAATGAAAAACTGTTTTTT. This gives the protein CASIQDRVNEKLFF.

This clonotype was detected ten times or more. V gene TRBV7-9 combines with J gene TRBJ2-5; maybe TRBD1 (6 bases). This CDR3 comprises 14 residues. Germline V lookup: CDR1 SEHNR, CDR2 FQNEAQ (reference sequence). V lost 4 bases to trimming and J lost 9 bases, with 18 bases between them. This chain's CDR3 is CASSSTGMVQAQYF. The CDR3 DNA follows: TGTGCCAGCAGCTCCACAGGGATGGTTCAGGCCCAGTACTTC.

This clonotype was seen repeatedly, ten times or more. V is TRBV12-3 or TRBV12-4 and J is TRBJ2-1; TRBD1 is a possible D gene (6 bases). The CDR3 extends over 15 amino acids. The V gene lost 6 bases and the J gene lost 6 bases, with 18 bases spanning the gap. The CDR3 loop reads CASSPRDTFVNEQFF. The CDR3 coding sequence is TGTGCCAGCAGCCCCCGGGACACCTTCGTCAATGAGCAGTTCTTC.

This clonotype was seen many times. The CDR3 loop is CASRRTGEDNQPQHF. The CDR3 DNA is TGTGCCAGCAGGAGGACAGGGGAGGACAATCAGCCCCAGCATTTT. V gene TRBV2 combines with J gene TRBJ1-5; 9 positions agree with TRBD1. The V segment lost 6 bases and the J segment 3 bases; nucleotides outside the gene matches: 6. This CDR3 is 15 amino acids long. From germline, CDR1 is SNHLY and CDR2 FYNNEI.

This clonotype was counted many times. The V gene is TRBV20-1, the J gene TRBJ2-1, with TRBD1 matching 7 bases. The V gene's germline CDR1 is DFQATT and CDR2 SNEGSKA (reference sequence). Losses at the gene ends were 5 bases for V and 12 bases for J; bases not matched to a gene: 16. There are 14 residues in the CDR3. Here the CDR3 DNA reads TGCAGTGCTTCCCCCGGGACAGCACTACACGGGCAGTTCTTC. As protein: CSASPGTALHGQFF.

Only one count was recorded for this clonotype. V usage is TRBV7-8 and J usage is TRBJ2-1; 14 bases map to TRBD2. The CDR3 consists of 17 residues. Trimming took 2 bases from V and 7 from J; bases not matched to a gene: 7. Germline loops: CDR1 SGHVS, CDR2 FQNEAQ. The CDR3 region has the DNA TGTGCCAGCAGCTTAAGACTAGCGGGAGGGCCACCGAATGAGCAGTTCTTC. It is translated as CASSLRLAGGPPNEQFF.

This clonotype was seen ten or more times. V gene TRBV12-3 or TRBV12-4 combines with J gene TRBJ1-1, with D tentatively TRBD1 (5 bases). The CDR3 runs 14 residues. Trimming took 1 base from V and 6 from J, leaving 12 bases between them. CDR3 sequence reads: CASSLGGWGAEAFF. The CDR3, as DNA: TGTGCCAGCAGTTTAGGTGGTTGGGGGGCTGAAGCTTTCTTT.

This clonotype was seen many times. The CDR3 protein is CASSGLWSGSGEKLFF. CDR3 nucleotides: TGTGCCAGCAGTGGCCTCTGGTCCGGTTCCGGTGAAAAACTGTTTTTT. The chain joins TRBV6-1 to TRBJ1-4; D gene ambiguous. The germline CDR1 and CDR2 sequences are MNHNS and SASEGT. The V and J ends lost 4 bases and 7 bases respectively, with 19 bases between them. The CDR3 consists of 16 residues.